This is a list of T cell receptor beta chains from one sample in a study of blood T cells in healthy people across ages. In TCRdb, the 5' RACE reads were re-called with MiXCR into one record per CDR3 protein. The repertoire has 1.5 million to 2 million distinct CDR3 sequences, roughly 30% of them found once; the top ten carry 6.5% to 8.5%. Sequences were obtained from blood. Source of these receptors: a woman in her twenties or thirties in good health. Both conserved end residues are part of each CDR3. D genes are given only for firm matches. Size is stated for part of the rows, as once, few or many counts, or as a class when the clone is expanded.

many	TRBV29-1	.	TRBJ1-2	TGCAGCGTTTATGGGGATGGCTACACCTTC	CSVYGDGYTF
.	TRBV6-6	.	TRBJ1-2	TGTGCCAGCACGCCTCCCTCTAAGGCTAACTATGGCTACACCTTC	CASTPPSKANYGYTF
.	TRBV4-2	TRBD2	TRBJ2-1	TGTGCCAGCAGCCAAGGAGCGGGGAAATACAATGAGCAGTTCTTC	CASSQGAGKYNEQFF
.	TRBV7-2	TRBD1	TRBJ1-1	TGTGCCAGCAGCTTAAAAGAACAGGGGGCGCTCACTGAAGCTTTCTTT	CASSLKEQGALTEAFF
few	TRBV7-3	.	TRBJ2-3	TGTGCCAGCAGCCCACAACCGGGCCTTAGCACAGATGCGCAGTATTTT	CASSPQPGLSTDAQYF
many	TRBV29-1	TRBD2	TRBJ2-7	TGCAGCGCTACGACTAGCGGGGGCCCCTACGAGCAGTACTTC	CSATTSGGPYEQYF
many	TRBV9	.	TRBJ2-7	TGTGCCAGCAGCGCCCCGGGGAAGGACGAGCAGTACTTC	CASSAPGKDEQYF
.	TRBV7-2	.	TRBJ2-3	TGTGCCAGCAACTTAGCGCTAGCAGCTAGCACAGATACGCAGTATTTT	CASNLALAASTDTQYF
few	TRBV12-3/TRBV12-4	TRBD2	TRBJ2-1	TGTGCCAGCAGACTCACTAGCGGGAGAGACAATGAGCAGTTCTTC	CASRLTSGRDNEQFF
.	TRBV3-1	.	TRBJ2-5	TGTGCCAGCAGCCAACCCGCTGAAGAGACCCAGTACTTC	CASSQPAEETQYF
.	TRBV30	.	TRBJ2-1	TGTGCCTGGAGTGTACTACGCGAGACCCAGTTCTTC	CAWSVLRETQFF
.	TRBV5-1	.	TRBJ2-7	TGCGCCAGCAGCCCCCTCTCCAGCTCCCACGAGCAGTACTTC	CASSPLSSSHEQYF
.	TRBV29-1	.	TRBJ1-1	TGCAGCGTTGACGGCAGGTTGAACACTGAAGCTTTCTTT	CSVDGRLNTEAFF
.	TRBV27	.	TRBJ2-7	TGTGCCAGCAGTTTCAGGGAGCAGTACGAGCAGTACTTC	CASSFREQYEQYF
many	TRBV6-5	TRBD1	TRBJ2-7	TGTGCCAGCAGCCGGGACAGCGAGCAGTACTTC	CASSRDSEQYF
.	TRBV5-4	.	TRBJ2-2	TGTGCCAGCAGCCGGGGGAACGGGGAGCTGTTTTTT	CASSRGNGELFF
few	TRBV6-5	.	TRBJ1-1	TGTGCCAGCAGTTCACCCAGGGTCGCTTTCTTT	CASSSPRVAFF
many	TRBV5-1	.	TRBJ2-3	TGCGCCAGCAGCTTGGTCACAGGGACAGATACGCAGTATTTT	CASSLVTGTDTQYF
few	TRBV5-1	TRBD2	TRBJ2-5	TGCGCCAGCCATGGGGAGGGTCATGAGCAGTACTTT	CASHGEGHEQYF
many	TRBV20-1	.	TRBJ2-1	TGCAGTGCTAGAGATGGAGAAGGGCAGTTCTTC	CSARDGEGQFF
few	TRBV6-5	TRBD1	TRBJ2-1	TGTGCCAGCAGTTACTTAGCGACAGGGTACGGTGAGCAGTTCTTC	CASSYLATGYGEQFF
.	TRBV6-1	.	TRBJ1-2	TGTGCCAGCAGTGAACCAGGGGCTTCTGGAGGCTATGGCTACACCTTC	CASSEPGASGGYGYTF
.	TRBV7-2	.	TRBJ2-3	TGTGCCAGCAGATCTGGCGGGGAGTTTGGTACGCAGTATTTT	CASRSGGEFGTQYF
.	TRBV4-1	.	TRBJ2-7	TGCGCCAGCAGCCAAGGGGCAGGGAGACGCTACGAGCAGTACTTC	CASSQGAGRRYEQYF
many	TRBV7-9	.	TRBJ1-4	TGTGCCAGCATCCGGGGGCAGGGAGAAAAACTGTTTTTT	CASIRGQGEKLFF
many	TRBV20-1	.	TRBJ2-3	TGCAGTGCTAGAGATCGTCCGGTGTGGGATGGCCTCCATGCAGATACGCAGTATTTT	CSARDRPVWDGLHADTQYF
few	TRBV24-1	.	TRBJ2-1	TGTGCCACCAGTGGAGGGACGGGGGATGACAATGAGCAGTTCTTC	CATSGGTGDDNEQFF
.	TRBV7-9	.	TRBJ1-4	TGTGCCAGCAGCTTTAGAGGAATTACTAATGAAAAACTGTTTTTT	CASSFRGITNEKLFF
.	TRBV7-2	.	TRBJ1-5	TGTGCCAGCAGCGCCAGGGGTGGCAATCAGCCCCAGCATTTT	CASSARGGNQPQHF
few	TRBV6-6	TRBD1	TRBJ2-5	TGTGCCAGCAGTTACGATGGACAGGGAGGCCAAGAGACCCAGTACTTC	CASSYDGQGGQETQYF
few	TRBV7-2	TRBD2	TRBJ2-5	TGTGCCAGCAGCGGACTAGCGCGAGAACAAGAGACCCAGTACTTC	CASSGLAREQETQYF
few	TRBV12-3/TRBV12-4	.	TRBJ2-7	TGTGCCAGCAGAGAACAGATCGACTACGAGCAGTACTTC	CASREQIDYEQYF
few	TRBV5-1	.	TRBJ2-1	TGCGCCAGCAGCCTCGAACCGGGTCCCTCCTACAATGAGCAGTTCTTC	CASSLEPGPSYNEQFF
.	TRBV2	TRBD2	TRBJ2-5	TGTGCCAGCAGCCCCAGCAGCGGGAGGGCCACAGAGACCCAGTACTTC	CASSPSSGRATETQYF
once	TRBV24-1	.	TRBJ1-1	TGTGCCACCAGTGATTTGCAGTCCAGGGGAGGCATGTACACTGAAGCTTTCTTT	CATSDLQSRGGMYTEAFF
.	TRBV11-2	TRBD2	TRBJ2-1	TGTGCCAGCACCCGACTAGCGGGAGGTTCCTACAATGAGCAGTTCTTC	CASTRLAGGSYNEQFF
few	TRBV20-1	.	TRBJ2-1	TGCAGTGCTAGATTAGCGGCCAATGAGCAGTTCTTC	CSARLAANEQFF
many	TRBV4-1	TRBD2	TRBJ2-7	TGCGCCAGCAGCCAAGAGCGGGGACTAGCGGGATCCTACGAGCAGTACTTC	CASSQERGLAGSYEQYF
.	TRBV11-2	.	TRBJ2-5	TGTGCCAGCAGCATACCCATAATTAGGGGAAAAGAGACCCAGTACTTC	CASSIPIIRGKETQYF
many	TRBV6-1	TRBD1	TRBJ1-2	TGTGCCAGCAGGACGGACAGGAGTGCCGGCTACACCTTC	CASRTDRSAGYTF
many	TRBV7-2	.	TRBJ2-5	TGTGCCAGCAGCTCACCTCCCGGGGGACCCGAGACCCAGTACTTC	CASSSPPGGPETQYF
.	TRBV11-2	.	TRBJ2-3	TGTGCCAGCAGCTTAGCTTTCCGAGGGGCAGATACGCAGTATTTT	CASSLAFRGADTQYF
.	TRBV20-1	.	TRBJ2-7	TGCAGTGCTAGACACAGCGGGACAGTGTCCTACGAGCAGTACTTC	CSARHSGTVSYEQYF
few	TRBV4-2	TRBD1	TRBJ2-5	TGTGCCAGCAGCCAACAGACAGGGCTTGGACAAGAGACCCAGTACTTC	CASSQQTGLGQETQYF
.	TRBV15	.	TRBJ1-2	TGTGCCACCAGCTATCTAGAGGTTGGCTACACCTTC	CATSYLEVGYTF
.	TRBV6-5	.	TRBJ1-5	TGTGCCAGCAGAGTGGGAAGGGATCAGCCCCAGCATTTT	CASRVGRDQPQHF
many	TRBV20-1	.	TRBJ2-6	TGCACCGTCGCAGGCCCTGGGGCCAACGTCCTGACTTTC	CTVAGPGANVLTF
many	TRBV7-9	TRBD1	TRBJ2-7	TGTGCCAGCAGCTCAGGGACAGGGGGAATGACGGACTACGAGCAGTACTTC	CASSSGTGGMTDYEQYF
.	TRBV7-2	.	TRBJ1-1	TGTGCCAGCAGCTCCCCAGGAATTGGTCGCACTGAAGCTTTCTTT	CASSSPGIGRTEAFF
.	TRBV12-3/TRBV12-4	.	TRBJ2-1	TGTGCCAGCAGTTTCTGGGCAGGCGAAGAGCAGTTCTTC	CASSFWAGEEQFF
.	TRBV20-1	TRBD1	TRBJ1-1	TGCAGTGCTAGAGAGATGGACAGGGGAGGTGAAGCTTTCTTT	CSAREMDRGGEAFF
few	TRBV12-5	.	TRBJ1-2	TGTGCTAGTGGTTTGCTAGACCGGGCCACGTATGGCTACACCTTC	CASGLLDRATYGYTF
.	TRBV20-1	TRBD2	TRBJ2-1	TGCAGTGCTACCCTTGTGGGACTAGCGGGGGCATCCTACAATGAGCAGTTCTTC	CSATLVGLAGASYNEQFF
.	TRBV20-1	.	TRBJ2-4	TGCGGTGCTAGAGGTGGGGGTACCTACAATGAGCAGTACTTC	CGARGGGTYNEQYF
.	TRBV5-1	.	TRBJ2-6	TGCGCCAGCAGCGTTGATCGACAGCCCCGGGCCAACGTCCTGACTTTC	CASSVDRQPRANVLTF
few	TRBV2	TRBD1	TRBJ2-1	TGTGCCAGCAGGGGACAGGGGGCCACTGAGCAGTTCTTC	CASRGQGATEQFF
.	TRBV6-5	.	TRBJ2-2	TGTGCCAGCAGTTACAAAAGGCAGAACACCGGGGAGCTGTTTTTT	CASSYKRQNTGELFF
few	TRBV5-1	TRBD2	TRBJ2-1	TGCGCCAGCAGCCTTTCCGTGGCGGGGGACAATGAGCAGTTCTTC	CASSLSVAGDNEQFF